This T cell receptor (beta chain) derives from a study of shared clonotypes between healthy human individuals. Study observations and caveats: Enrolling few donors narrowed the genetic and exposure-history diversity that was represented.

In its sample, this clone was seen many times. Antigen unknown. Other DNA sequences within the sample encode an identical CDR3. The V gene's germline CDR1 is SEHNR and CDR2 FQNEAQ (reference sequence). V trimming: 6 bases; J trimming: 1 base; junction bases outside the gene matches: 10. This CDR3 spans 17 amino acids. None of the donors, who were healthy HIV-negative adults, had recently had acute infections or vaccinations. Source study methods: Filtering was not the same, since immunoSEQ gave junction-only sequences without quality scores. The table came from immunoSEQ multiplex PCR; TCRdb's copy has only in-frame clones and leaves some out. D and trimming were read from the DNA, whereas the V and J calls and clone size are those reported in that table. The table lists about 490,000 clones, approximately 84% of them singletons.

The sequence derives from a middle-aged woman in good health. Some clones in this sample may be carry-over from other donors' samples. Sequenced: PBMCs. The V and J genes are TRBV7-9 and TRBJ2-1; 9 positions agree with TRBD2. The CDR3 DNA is TGTGCCAGCAGTCCCAGGAGCGGGAGGCGTTCCTACAATGAGCAGTTCTTC. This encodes CASSPRSGRRSYNEQFF.